This T cell receptor (beta chain) is from a study of T cell changes during pregnancy in multiple sclerosis (dated by TCRdb to the late 2010s). Background for the entire study: The study looked at changes in the T cell repertoire across pregnancy in women with multiple sclerosis.

CDR1 SGDLS and CDR2 YYNGEE were looked up in the germline V gene. Trimming removed 2 bases from V and 7 bases from J, leaving 19 bases between the germline ends. From the cysteine through the phenylalanine, the CDR3 covers 15 amino acids. Only the CDR3 portion is preserved as DNA: 45 bases, with reading frame beginning at the first base. For this clone: It has no known antigen specificity. Base quality data are lacking; no much larger clone is found one base away.

Library creation used the immunoSEQ multiplex PCR assay. TCRdb provides this immuneACCESS table in a form limited to in-frame rearrangements. Some clones are lacking; in checked studies, under half of them reflect an unresolved V gene, and why the rest are absent is not known. The table for this sample lists approximately 30,000 clones; roughly nine tenths of them were counted only once. The top ten clones comprise over 8.5% of the sample. This receptor was obtained from a female donor with multiple sclerosis, enrolled in a pregnancy study. The chain links TRBV9 with TRBJ2-7; TRBD1 could be the D gene, as 6 bases match. Sample: CD8+ T cells from peripheral blood mononuclear cells, taken in the third trimester of pregnancy. The CDR3 protein: CASSVGDIRAGEQYF. The DNA is TGTGCCAGCAGCGTCGGGGACATTCGGGCAGGGGAGCAGTACTTC.